This entry concerns a single T cell receptor beta chain. This entry comes from a study of blood T cell repertoires in COVID-19. On the study more broadly: T cells, B-cell-depleted T cells, or PBMCs provided the cDNA or gDNA that served as material.

In the authors' methods: The authors estimated nucleated cell counts from reference gene primer amplification. Data came from immunoSEQ multiplex PCR; TCRdb stores just in-frame clones and leaves some out. That table is the source of V, J and clone size, and D and trimming were worked out from the DNA. The data contain some 190,000 clones, 65% to 85% of them singletons. Germline loops: CDR1 DFQATT, CDR2 SNEGSKA (reference sequence). This CDR3 is 11 amino acids long. Trimming pared 5 bases from V and 5 bases from J, leaving 8 bases between. The study assigned cohorts using participant-reported clinical history.

The V gene is TRBV20-1, the J gene TRBJ2-3; possibly TRBD1 for D (6 bases). Sequencing used PBMCs or T cells enriched from blood (not recorded which). The clonotype originates from a woman aged 25 to 39 who had been exposed to COVID-19. CDR3 coding DNA: TGCAGTGCTTTAGGGGGAGATACGCAGTATTTT. Its translation: CSALGGDTQYF.